The 21 T cell receptor beta chains reported below all come from one sample, sequenced in a study of cytomegalovirus exposure and HLA in healthy donors. Vbeta (60) and Jbeta (13) primers were used in the PCR. TCRdb's table, derived via immunoSEQ multiplex PCR, lists solely in-frame clones and lacks some. The table shows over 150,000 clones, with about 74% occurring only once. Sample: PBMCs. The source is a middle-aged woman in good health and CMV-seronegative.

The CDR3 protein is CASSLVRSGGYTF. The DNA for the CDR3 is TGTGCCAGCAGTTTAGTCAGGTCCGGCGGCTACACCTTC. The chain carries TRBV27 and TRBJ1-2, with no clear D. The germline V gene has CDR1 MNHEY and CDR2 SMNVEV (reference sequence). V was cut by 2 bases and J by 8 bases, with 12 bases left in between. The CDR3 runs 13 residues.

The chain recombines TRBV5-1 with TRBJ1-1, with TRBD1 matching 12 bases. The CDR3 length is 17 residues. Germline trimming cut 4 bases from V and 11 bases from J; bases unmatched to any gene: 18. Germline V lookup: CDR1 SGHRS, CDR2 YFSETQ. This chain's CDR3 is CASSLYTLRDRGLEAFF. The CDR3 DNA sequence: TGCGCCAGCAGCCTTTACACGTTACGGGACAGGGGGCTCGAGGCTTTCTTT. The variable domain in full, with the rest retrieved from reference TRBV5-1 and TRBJ1-1, is KAGVTQTPRYLIKTRGQQVTLSCSPISGHRSVSWYQQTPGQGLQFLFEYFSETQRNKGNFPGRFSGRQFSNSRSEMNVSTLELGDSALYLCASSLYTLRDRGLEAFFGQGTRLTVV.

The V call is TRBV6-5, the J call TRBJ1-3; possible D gene TRBD1, 6 bases. Trimming shortened V by 4 bases and J by 2 bases, and 15 bases separated the two germline ends. The CDR3 loop spans 16 amino acids. Per germline, CDR1 MNHEY and CDR2 SVGAGI. CDR3 nucleotides: TGTGCCAGCAGTTTTGGTGTAGGACAGCCTGGAAACACCATATATTTT. Protein: CASSFGVGQPGNTIYF.

Note on this clone: The junction differs from germline at one of its ends, possibly a read error. The chain is built from TRBV7-7 and TRBJ1-4; maybe TRBD1 (5 bases). Germline V gene data show CDR1 as SSHAT and CDR2 as FNYEAQ (reference sequence). The CDR3 runs 15 residues. The CDR3 region is CASSLGVGLNEKLFF. The DNA of the CDR3 is TGTGCTAGCAGCTTAGGGGTGGGCCTAAATGAAAAACTGTTTTTT.

This chain joins TRBV6-5 and TRBJ1-4; 8 nucleotides line up with TRBD1. The CDR3 has 15 residues. Germline CDR1 MNHEY, CDR2 SVGAGI. J gave up 7 bases and V 6 bases, and 10 bases lay outside the gene matches. The CDR3: CASSPLATGVEKLFF. CDR3 in DNA: TGTGCCAGCAGCCCTCTCGCGACAGGGGTTGAAAAACTGTTTTTT.

The chain couples TRBV6-1 to TRBJ1-2; a possible D gene is TRBD1 (5 bases). The CDR3 contains 15 residues. V was trimmed by 6 bases and J by 0 bases, leaving 14 bases between them. The germline CDR1 and CDR2 sequences are MNHNS and SASEGT. Here the CDR3 reads CASREDWGANYGYTF. The CDR3 nucleotides read TGTGCCAGCAGAGAGGATTGGGGGGCTAACTATGGCTACACCTTC.

The genes are TRBV7-9 and TRBJ2-1, with TRBD2 matching 10 bases. With 1 base clipped from V and 8 bases from J, the junction kept 8 bases outside the gene matches. The CDR3 is 16 amino acids. CDR1 and CDR2 (germline): SEHNR, FQNEAQ (reference sequence). The CDR3 DNA reads TGTGCCAGCAGCTTAGACGTAGCGGGAGGTATCGATGAGCAGTTCTTC. Translated, it gives CASSLDVAGGIDEQFF.

V and J are TRBV6-5 and TRBJ1-5; maybe TRBD1 (5 bases). This CDR3 has 15 residues. Germline CDR1 reads MNHEY; CDR2 reads SVGAGI. V dropped 6 bases and J dropped 6 bases, with 18 bases sitting between them. CDR3 nucleotides: TGTGCCAGCAGCCCAATTATGGGGGGAGGTCAGCCCCAGCATTTT. Protein sequence: CASSPIMGGGQPQHF.

This chain links TRBV19 with TRBJ1-2; TRBD1 aligns across 7 bases. The CDR3 is made up of 16 amino acids. CDR1 is LNHDA and CDR2 is SQIVND in the germline V gene (reference sequence). J gave up 4 bases and V 4 bases, and 12 bases lay outside the gene matches. The CDR3 sequence: CASSKPPGQFSYGYTF. CDR3 nucleotides: TGTGCCAGTAGTAAGCCCCCGGGACAGTTCAGCTATGGCTACACCTTC.

The chain carries TRBV19 and TRBJ1-1, with 10 bases matching TRBD1. Looked up from germline, CDR1 is LNHDA and CDR2 is SQIVND (reference sequence). The CDR3 runs 14 residues. Trimming at V came to 5 bases and at J to 5 bases, leaving 5 bases not matched to a gene. Here the CDR3 reads CASSRRTGGTEAFF. Here the CDR3 DNA reads TGTGCCAGTAGTCGGAGGACAGGGGGAACTGAAGCTTTCTTT.

The chain is built from TRBV11-3 and TRBJ2-7; TRBD1 agrees at 8 bases. The germline V gene has CDR1 SGHNT and CDR2 YENEEA. This CDR3 has 15 residues. Unmatched junction bases numbered 3, after V lost 1 base and J lost 1 base. The CDR3 DNA reads as TGTGCCAGCAGCTTAGTCCGGGACAGGTCCTACGAGCAGTACTTC. As protein: CASSLVRDRSYEQYF.

The chain combines TRBV11-3 with TRBJ2-7, with 10 bases that match TRBD1. In germline, CDR1 is SGHNT, CDR2 YENEEA. With 5 bases clipped from V and 1 base from J, the junction kept 5 bases outside the gene matches. This CDR3 is built from 15 residues. The CDR3 DNA reads as TGTGCCAGCAGCCCCCGGGACAGGGGTTCCTACGAGCAGTACTTC. Its translation is CASSPRDRGSYEQYF.

The J gene is TRBJ2-1, the V gene TRBV18, with a tentative D call TRBD1 (6 bases). V lost 6 bases and J lost 9, with 15 bases in between. The germline V gene encodes CDR1 KGHSH and CDR2 LQKENI. The CDR3 loop spans 13 amino acids. The CDR3 DNA follows: TGTGCCAGCTCTCGGACAGAACGGCCTGAGCAGTTCTTC. Its protein is CASSRTERPEQFF.

J is TRBJ1-2 and V is TRBV18; 7 positions agree with TRBD1. After removal of 0 bases from V and 5 bases from J, the junction contained 3 bases not matched to a gene. This CDR3 is 14 amino acids long. From germline, CDR1 is KGHSH and CDR2 LQKENI. The CDR3 DNA reads TGTGCCAGCTCACCACCAGGACAGGCTTATGGCTACACCTTC. Protein sequence: CASSPPGQAYGYTF.

The chain uses TRBV5-1 and TRBJ1-2, with 7 bases that match TRBD1. Looked up from germline, CDR1 is SGHRS and CDR2 is YFSETQ. There are 13 residues in the CDR3. V was clipped by 4 bases and J by 6 bases; unmatched bases: 6. CDR3 coding DNA: TGCGCCAGCAGCCGGGGACAGTTCGATGGCTACACCTTC. It encodes CASSRGQFDGYTF.

This clone appeared a single time. The chain employs TRBV6-1 and TRBJ2-7; D may be TRBD1 (6 bases). Germline CDR1 reads MNHNS; CDR2 reads SASEGT. Trimming removed 1 base at V and 3 bases at J, with 10 bases between. The CDR3 runs to 14 residues. CDR3 amino acids: CASSEVADSYEQYF. The CDR3 DNA follows: TGTGCCAGCAGTGAAGTCGCGGACAGCTACGAGCAGTACTTC.

V and J are TRBV6-5 and TRBJ2-5, with D unclear. The germline gives CDR1 MNHEY, CDR2 SVGAGI. Trimming cost V 7 bases and J 5 bases, with 5 bases left between them. The CDR3 runs 10 residues. The CDR3 DNA follows: TGTGCCAGCACCGGTGAGACCCAGTACTTC. This encodes CASTGETQYF.

This clone appeared a few times. The genes are TRBV28 and TRBJ1-1; D not resolved. CDR3 length: 12 residues. V was shortened by 2 bases and J by 4 bases, with 5 bases between the two germline ends. Germline CDR1 and CDR2: MDHEN and SYDVKM. The CDR3 region is CASSLVGTEAFF. CDR3 bases: TGTGCCAGCAGTTTAGTCGGCACTGAAGCTTTCTTT.

The genes are TRBV2 and TRBJ1-5; TRBD1 aligns across 11 bases. Per the germline V gene, CDR1 is SNHLY and CDR2 is FYNNEI. The J segment lost 4 bases and the V segment lost 5 bases, leaving 4 bases of the junction unmatched. The CDR3 length is 15 residues. Here the CDR3 DNA reads TGTGCCAGCAGTACCGGGACAGGGGGTAATCAGCCCCAGCATTTT. Translation: CASSTGTGGNQPQHF.

The chain uses TRBV7-2 and TRBJ1-2; no definite D call. Germline-derived CDR1 and CDR2 are SGHTA and FQGNSA. Trimming removed 5 bases from V and 6 bases from J, with 13 bases in between. The CDR3 runs to 13 residues. The CDR3 DNA reads as TGTGCCAGCAGCCCCGCGGGCCTGGATGGCTACACCTTC. It is translated as CASSPAGLDGYTF.

The V and J genes are TRBV5-1 and TRBJ1-2; perhaps TRBD1 as D (6 bases). The CDR3 is 13 amino acids. Per the germline V gene, CDR1 is SGHRS and CDR2 is YFSETQ. V was pared by 3 bases and J by 10 bases, with 16 bases between. CDR3 region: CASSSDGQGYYTF. CDR3 nucleotide sequence: TGCGCCAGCAGCTCGGACGGGCAGGGGTACTACACCTTC.